This record looks at one TCR beta chain sequence and its context. The antigen is unknown. The CDR3 consists of 16 residues. CDR1 and CDR2 (germline): KGHSH, LQKENI. The V segment lost 0 bases and the J segment 4 bases; nucleotides outside the gene matches: 7. The sample comes from a study of T cell responses to AZD1222 COVID-19 vaccine. Some clones are missing from TCRdb's copy, which holds only in-frame ones; the method was immunoSEQ multiplex PCR. The sample contains approximately 150,000 clones, roughly nine tenths of which appear only once. Overall study findings and caveats: When two AZD1222 doses had been given, Spike-specific TCR breadth and depth rose. CD4 TCRs covered the whole spike, strongest at regions 160-218 and 743-854. No repertoire was sampled before or during the peak T cell response, only after it. It was only 6 or 7 AZD1222 recipients who were seropositive at baseline.

Specimen: peripheral blood, collected on day 0 of AZD1222 vaccination. The V gene is TRBV18, the J gene TRBJ2-7; 9 bases align to TRBD1. This receptor was taken from an adult in good health. The CDR3 DNA reads TGTGCCAGCTCACCACCGTCGACAGGGGGATTTTACGAGCAGTACTTC. Protein sequence: CASSPPSTGGFYEQYF.